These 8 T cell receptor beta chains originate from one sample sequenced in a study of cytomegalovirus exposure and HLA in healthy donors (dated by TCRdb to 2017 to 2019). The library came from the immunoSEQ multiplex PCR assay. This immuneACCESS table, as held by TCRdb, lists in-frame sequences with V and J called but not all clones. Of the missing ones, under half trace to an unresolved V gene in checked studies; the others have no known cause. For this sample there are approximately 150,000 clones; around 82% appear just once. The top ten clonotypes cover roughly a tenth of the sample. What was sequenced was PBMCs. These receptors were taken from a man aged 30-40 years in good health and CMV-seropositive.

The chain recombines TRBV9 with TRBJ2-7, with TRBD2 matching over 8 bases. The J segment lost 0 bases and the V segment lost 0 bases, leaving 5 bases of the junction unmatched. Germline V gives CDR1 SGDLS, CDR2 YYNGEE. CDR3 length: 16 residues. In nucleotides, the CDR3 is TGTGCCAGCAGCGTAGGGCGGGGGGCGGACTCCTACGAGCAGTACTTC. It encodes CASSVGRGADSYEQYF.

This chain's CDR3 is CASSPGGPQPQHF. Written as DNA, the CDR3 is TGTGCCAGCAGCCCGGGGGGACCCCAGCCCCAGCATTTT. The chain recombines TRBV6-5 with TRBJ1-5; D is perhaps TRBD1 (5 bases). The germline V gene has CDR1 MNHEY and CDR2 SVGAGI. V was trimmed by 6 bases and J by 7 bases, leaving 13 bases between them. CDR3 length equals 13 residues.

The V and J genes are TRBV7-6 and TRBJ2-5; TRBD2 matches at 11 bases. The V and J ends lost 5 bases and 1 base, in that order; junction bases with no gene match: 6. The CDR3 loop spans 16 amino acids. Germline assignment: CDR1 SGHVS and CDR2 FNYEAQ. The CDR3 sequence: CASSRGTSGLQETQYF. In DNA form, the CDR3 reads TGTGCCAGCAGCCGAGGGACTAGCGGACTCCAAGAGACCCAGTACTTC.

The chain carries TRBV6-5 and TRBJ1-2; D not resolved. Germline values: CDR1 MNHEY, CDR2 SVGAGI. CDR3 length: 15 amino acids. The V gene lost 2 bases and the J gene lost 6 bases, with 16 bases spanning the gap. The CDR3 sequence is CASSYKRQYGNGYTF. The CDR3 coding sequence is TGTGCCAGCAGTTACAAGCGGCAGTATGGAAATGGCTACACCTTC.

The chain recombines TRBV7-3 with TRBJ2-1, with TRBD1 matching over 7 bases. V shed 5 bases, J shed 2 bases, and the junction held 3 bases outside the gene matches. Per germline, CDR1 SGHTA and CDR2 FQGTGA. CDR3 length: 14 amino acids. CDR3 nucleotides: TGTGCCAGCAGCATACAGGGGACCTACAATGAGCAGTTCTTC. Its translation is CASSIQGTYNEQFF.

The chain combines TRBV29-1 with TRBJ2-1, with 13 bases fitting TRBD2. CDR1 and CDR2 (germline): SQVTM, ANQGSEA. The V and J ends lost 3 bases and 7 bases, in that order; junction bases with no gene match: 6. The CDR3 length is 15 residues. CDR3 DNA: TGCAGCGTTGATGGGACTAGCGGGATTTTGAATGAGCAGTTCTTC. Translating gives CSVDGTSGILNEQFF.

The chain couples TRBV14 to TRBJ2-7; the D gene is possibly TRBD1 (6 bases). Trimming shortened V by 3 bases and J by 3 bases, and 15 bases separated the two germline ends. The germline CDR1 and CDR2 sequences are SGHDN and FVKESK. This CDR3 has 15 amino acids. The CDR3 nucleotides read TGTGCCAGCAGCCACGGGACACTTACTTTCTACGAGCAGTACTTC. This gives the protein CASSHGTLTFYEQYF.

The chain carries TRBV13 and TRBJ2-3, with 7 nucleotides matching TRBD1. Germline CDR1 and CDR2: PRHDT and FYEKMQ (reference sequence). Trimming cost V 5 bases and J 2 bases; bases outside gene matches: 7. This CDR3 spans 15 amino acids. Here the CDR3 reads CASSIRDRYTDTQYF. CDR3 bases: TGTGCCAGCAGCATCCGGGACAGATACACAGATACGCAGTATTTT.